This T cell receptor (beta chain) was obtained from a study of OX40 agonist ivuxolimab in advanced cancers. The overall study: Checkpoint inhibitors had been given previously to roughly 40% of patients. Study-wide points: At 0.1 to 3.0 mg/kg, clonal expansion of CD4+ and CD8+ blood T cells had occurred by week 6.

TCRdb's copy holds only in-frame clones and misses some; the assay was immunoSEQ multiplex PCR. Here the sample spans approximately 120,000 clones, around 92% being singletons. In its sample, this clone was seen once. What it recognizes is unknown. The V gene's germline CDR1 is MNHNS and CDR2 SASEGT. This CDR3 contains 15 residues. V shed 3 bases and J shed 6 bases, with 15 bases lying between them. The sample was CD4+ or CD8+ T cells sorted from blood, taken in a trial of the OX40 agonist ivuxolimab. This TCR came from an adult with an advanced solid tumor such as melanoma, head and neck, liver or kidney cancer. The chain uses TRBV6-1 and TRBJ1-5; D is possibly TRBD1 (5 bases). In nucleotides, the CDR3 is TGTGCCAGCAGTGACGGGGGGAGTGTCGGTCAGCCCCAGCATTTT. Encoded protein: CASSDGGSVGQPQHF.